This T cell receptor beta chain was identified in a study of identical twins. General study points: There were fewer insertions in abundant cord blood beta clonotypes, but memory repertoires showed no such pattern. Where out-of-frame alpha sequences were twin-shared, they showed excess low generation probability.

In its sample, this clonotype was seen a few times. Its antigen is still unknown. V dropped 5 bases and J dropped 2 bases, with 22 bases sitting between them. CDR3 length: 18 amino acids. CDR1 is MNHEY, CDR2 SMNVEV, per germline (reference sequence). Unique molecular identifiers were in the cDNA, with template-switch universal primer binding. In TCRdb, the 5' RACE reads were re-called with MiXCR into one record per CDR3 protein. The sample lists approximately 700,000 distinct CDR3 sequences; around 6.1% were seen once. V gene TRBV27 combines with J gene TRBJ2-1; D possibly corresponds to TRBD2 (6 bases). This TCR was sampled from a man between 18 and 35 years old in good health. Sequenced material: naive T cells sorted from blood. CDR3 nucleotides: TGTGCCAGCAGTCTCCTAGCATCAGCGGGTGGAACCTACAATGAGCAGTTCTTC. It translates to CASSLLASAGGTYNEQFF.